The present T cell receptor (beta chain) was sequenced within a study of OX40 agonist ivuxolimab in advanced cancers. For the study in its entirety: Ivuxolimab was an agonistic, fully human IgG2 monoclonal antibody directed against OX40 (CD134), a costimulatory receptor. Intravenous ivuxolimab was administered to patients every 2 weeks at six dose levels: 0.01, 0.1, 0.3, 1.5, 3 and 10 mg/kg. Peripheral TCRbeta sequencing aimed to test whether ivuxolimab altered TCR sequence diversity and caused clonal T-cell expansion. Three dose-escalation patients achieved partial responses, one with hepatocellular carcinoma and two with cutaneous melanoma. The paper describes the monotherapy dose-escalation part (N = 52 patients) of the phase I trial of ivuxolimab. A male proportion of almost 85% and a mean age of approximately 61 years, ranging from about 20 to 80, were recorded for the dose-escalation cohort. Prior anti-PD-1, anti-PD-L1 or anti-CTLA-4 therapy was permitted, and 40% of dose-escalation patients had received checkpoint inhibitors. Of the approximately 50 dose-escalation patients, hepatocellular carcinoma was present in about 20, melanoma in around 15, renal cell carcinoma in 9 and head and neck cancer in 9. Beyond this particular receptor, the publication reports: After ivuxolimab, more expanded clones were found on average in CD8+ T cells than in CD4+ T cells. Antigen specificity was not determined for the clonally expanded peripheral T cells. In partial responders in the 0.1-3.0 mg/kg groups, normalized peripheral clonal expansion was found to be among the lowest, especially among CD8+ T cells. Low levels of normalized T-cell clonal expansion were also seen in some patients who did not respond. At doses of 0.1 to 3.0 mg/kg, clonal expansion of both CD4+ and CD8+ blood T cells was observed from baseline to week 6.

The trial excluded patients who had a history of autoimmune disease or were on systemic immunosuppression. Peripheral blood for TCR sequencing was drawn from every dose cohort at baseline, at cycle 4 day 1 and at cycle 7 day 1. Samples were obtained from an open-label, multicenter, first-in-human phase I dose-escalation trial of ivuxolimab. Adults with locally advanced or metastatic head and neck squamous cell, hepatocellular, melanoma or renal cell carcinoma were enrolled in the trial. Before TCR sequencing, CD4+ and CD8+ T cells were separately sorted from peripheral blood. According to the germline V gene, CDR1 reads MDHEN and CDR2 reads SYDVKM. Taken from cysteine to phenylalanine, the CDR3 has 14 residues. The retained sequence is limited to the CDR3, 42 bases, with the frame set at the first base. V is reduced by 7 bases and J by 7 bases, leaving a spacing of 17 bases between them. Genomic DNA was extracted from sorted cells for sequencing of the TCRbeta CDR3 region. TCRbeta CDR3 regions were sequenced using the immunoSEQ Assay. TCRdb mirrors the immuneACCESS table, restricted to in-frame sequences. Some clones are absent from its copies; in checked studies, under half trace to an unresolved V gene, and the reason for the others is unknown. Counted in this sample were some 20,000 clones; over 65% of them appeared once. Of the sample, approximately 51% falls within the top ten clones.

Comment on this clone: Its antigen specificity is not known. There are no base qualities to consult, and no much larger clone falls within one base.

The sequence was obtained from an adult with an advanced solid tumor such as melanoma, head and neck, liver or kidney cancer. Here the sequenced sample was CD4+ or CD8+ T cells sorted from blood, taken in a trial of the OX40 agonist ivuxolimab. Recombination joined TRBV28 with TRBJ1-5; TRBD1 is perhaps the D gene, given 5 matching bases. The nucleotide sequence is TGTGCCAGCACCCGGTTCGGGGCCCGGCAGCCCCAGCATTTT. Translated, this gives CASTRFGARQPQHF.